What follows describes a single T cell receptor beta chain. The data were taken from a study of blood T cell repertoires in COVID-19. Germline V lookup: CDR1 MNHNS, CDR2 SASEGT. Deletions cut 2 bases from V and 5 bases from J, with 12 bases between. The CDR3 has 15 amino acids. In the authors' methods: Quantification of nucleated cells was approximated via reference gene primer amplification. Generated by immunoSEQ multiplex PCR, the TCRdb table keeps only in-frame clones and is missing some. V and J calls and clone size are as listed in that table; D and trimming were resolved from the DNA. The table includes around 30,000 clones, around 80% detected once.

This receptor was obtained from an elderly man with active or convalescent COVID-19. The chain couples TRBV6-1 to TRBJ2-2, with D possibly being TRBD2 (7 bases). The sample taken for sequencing was peripheral blood. The CDR3 is CASSELQGGTGELFF. The CDR3 DNA reads TGTGCCAGCAGTGAATTACAGGGAGGGACCGGGGAGCTGTTTTTT.